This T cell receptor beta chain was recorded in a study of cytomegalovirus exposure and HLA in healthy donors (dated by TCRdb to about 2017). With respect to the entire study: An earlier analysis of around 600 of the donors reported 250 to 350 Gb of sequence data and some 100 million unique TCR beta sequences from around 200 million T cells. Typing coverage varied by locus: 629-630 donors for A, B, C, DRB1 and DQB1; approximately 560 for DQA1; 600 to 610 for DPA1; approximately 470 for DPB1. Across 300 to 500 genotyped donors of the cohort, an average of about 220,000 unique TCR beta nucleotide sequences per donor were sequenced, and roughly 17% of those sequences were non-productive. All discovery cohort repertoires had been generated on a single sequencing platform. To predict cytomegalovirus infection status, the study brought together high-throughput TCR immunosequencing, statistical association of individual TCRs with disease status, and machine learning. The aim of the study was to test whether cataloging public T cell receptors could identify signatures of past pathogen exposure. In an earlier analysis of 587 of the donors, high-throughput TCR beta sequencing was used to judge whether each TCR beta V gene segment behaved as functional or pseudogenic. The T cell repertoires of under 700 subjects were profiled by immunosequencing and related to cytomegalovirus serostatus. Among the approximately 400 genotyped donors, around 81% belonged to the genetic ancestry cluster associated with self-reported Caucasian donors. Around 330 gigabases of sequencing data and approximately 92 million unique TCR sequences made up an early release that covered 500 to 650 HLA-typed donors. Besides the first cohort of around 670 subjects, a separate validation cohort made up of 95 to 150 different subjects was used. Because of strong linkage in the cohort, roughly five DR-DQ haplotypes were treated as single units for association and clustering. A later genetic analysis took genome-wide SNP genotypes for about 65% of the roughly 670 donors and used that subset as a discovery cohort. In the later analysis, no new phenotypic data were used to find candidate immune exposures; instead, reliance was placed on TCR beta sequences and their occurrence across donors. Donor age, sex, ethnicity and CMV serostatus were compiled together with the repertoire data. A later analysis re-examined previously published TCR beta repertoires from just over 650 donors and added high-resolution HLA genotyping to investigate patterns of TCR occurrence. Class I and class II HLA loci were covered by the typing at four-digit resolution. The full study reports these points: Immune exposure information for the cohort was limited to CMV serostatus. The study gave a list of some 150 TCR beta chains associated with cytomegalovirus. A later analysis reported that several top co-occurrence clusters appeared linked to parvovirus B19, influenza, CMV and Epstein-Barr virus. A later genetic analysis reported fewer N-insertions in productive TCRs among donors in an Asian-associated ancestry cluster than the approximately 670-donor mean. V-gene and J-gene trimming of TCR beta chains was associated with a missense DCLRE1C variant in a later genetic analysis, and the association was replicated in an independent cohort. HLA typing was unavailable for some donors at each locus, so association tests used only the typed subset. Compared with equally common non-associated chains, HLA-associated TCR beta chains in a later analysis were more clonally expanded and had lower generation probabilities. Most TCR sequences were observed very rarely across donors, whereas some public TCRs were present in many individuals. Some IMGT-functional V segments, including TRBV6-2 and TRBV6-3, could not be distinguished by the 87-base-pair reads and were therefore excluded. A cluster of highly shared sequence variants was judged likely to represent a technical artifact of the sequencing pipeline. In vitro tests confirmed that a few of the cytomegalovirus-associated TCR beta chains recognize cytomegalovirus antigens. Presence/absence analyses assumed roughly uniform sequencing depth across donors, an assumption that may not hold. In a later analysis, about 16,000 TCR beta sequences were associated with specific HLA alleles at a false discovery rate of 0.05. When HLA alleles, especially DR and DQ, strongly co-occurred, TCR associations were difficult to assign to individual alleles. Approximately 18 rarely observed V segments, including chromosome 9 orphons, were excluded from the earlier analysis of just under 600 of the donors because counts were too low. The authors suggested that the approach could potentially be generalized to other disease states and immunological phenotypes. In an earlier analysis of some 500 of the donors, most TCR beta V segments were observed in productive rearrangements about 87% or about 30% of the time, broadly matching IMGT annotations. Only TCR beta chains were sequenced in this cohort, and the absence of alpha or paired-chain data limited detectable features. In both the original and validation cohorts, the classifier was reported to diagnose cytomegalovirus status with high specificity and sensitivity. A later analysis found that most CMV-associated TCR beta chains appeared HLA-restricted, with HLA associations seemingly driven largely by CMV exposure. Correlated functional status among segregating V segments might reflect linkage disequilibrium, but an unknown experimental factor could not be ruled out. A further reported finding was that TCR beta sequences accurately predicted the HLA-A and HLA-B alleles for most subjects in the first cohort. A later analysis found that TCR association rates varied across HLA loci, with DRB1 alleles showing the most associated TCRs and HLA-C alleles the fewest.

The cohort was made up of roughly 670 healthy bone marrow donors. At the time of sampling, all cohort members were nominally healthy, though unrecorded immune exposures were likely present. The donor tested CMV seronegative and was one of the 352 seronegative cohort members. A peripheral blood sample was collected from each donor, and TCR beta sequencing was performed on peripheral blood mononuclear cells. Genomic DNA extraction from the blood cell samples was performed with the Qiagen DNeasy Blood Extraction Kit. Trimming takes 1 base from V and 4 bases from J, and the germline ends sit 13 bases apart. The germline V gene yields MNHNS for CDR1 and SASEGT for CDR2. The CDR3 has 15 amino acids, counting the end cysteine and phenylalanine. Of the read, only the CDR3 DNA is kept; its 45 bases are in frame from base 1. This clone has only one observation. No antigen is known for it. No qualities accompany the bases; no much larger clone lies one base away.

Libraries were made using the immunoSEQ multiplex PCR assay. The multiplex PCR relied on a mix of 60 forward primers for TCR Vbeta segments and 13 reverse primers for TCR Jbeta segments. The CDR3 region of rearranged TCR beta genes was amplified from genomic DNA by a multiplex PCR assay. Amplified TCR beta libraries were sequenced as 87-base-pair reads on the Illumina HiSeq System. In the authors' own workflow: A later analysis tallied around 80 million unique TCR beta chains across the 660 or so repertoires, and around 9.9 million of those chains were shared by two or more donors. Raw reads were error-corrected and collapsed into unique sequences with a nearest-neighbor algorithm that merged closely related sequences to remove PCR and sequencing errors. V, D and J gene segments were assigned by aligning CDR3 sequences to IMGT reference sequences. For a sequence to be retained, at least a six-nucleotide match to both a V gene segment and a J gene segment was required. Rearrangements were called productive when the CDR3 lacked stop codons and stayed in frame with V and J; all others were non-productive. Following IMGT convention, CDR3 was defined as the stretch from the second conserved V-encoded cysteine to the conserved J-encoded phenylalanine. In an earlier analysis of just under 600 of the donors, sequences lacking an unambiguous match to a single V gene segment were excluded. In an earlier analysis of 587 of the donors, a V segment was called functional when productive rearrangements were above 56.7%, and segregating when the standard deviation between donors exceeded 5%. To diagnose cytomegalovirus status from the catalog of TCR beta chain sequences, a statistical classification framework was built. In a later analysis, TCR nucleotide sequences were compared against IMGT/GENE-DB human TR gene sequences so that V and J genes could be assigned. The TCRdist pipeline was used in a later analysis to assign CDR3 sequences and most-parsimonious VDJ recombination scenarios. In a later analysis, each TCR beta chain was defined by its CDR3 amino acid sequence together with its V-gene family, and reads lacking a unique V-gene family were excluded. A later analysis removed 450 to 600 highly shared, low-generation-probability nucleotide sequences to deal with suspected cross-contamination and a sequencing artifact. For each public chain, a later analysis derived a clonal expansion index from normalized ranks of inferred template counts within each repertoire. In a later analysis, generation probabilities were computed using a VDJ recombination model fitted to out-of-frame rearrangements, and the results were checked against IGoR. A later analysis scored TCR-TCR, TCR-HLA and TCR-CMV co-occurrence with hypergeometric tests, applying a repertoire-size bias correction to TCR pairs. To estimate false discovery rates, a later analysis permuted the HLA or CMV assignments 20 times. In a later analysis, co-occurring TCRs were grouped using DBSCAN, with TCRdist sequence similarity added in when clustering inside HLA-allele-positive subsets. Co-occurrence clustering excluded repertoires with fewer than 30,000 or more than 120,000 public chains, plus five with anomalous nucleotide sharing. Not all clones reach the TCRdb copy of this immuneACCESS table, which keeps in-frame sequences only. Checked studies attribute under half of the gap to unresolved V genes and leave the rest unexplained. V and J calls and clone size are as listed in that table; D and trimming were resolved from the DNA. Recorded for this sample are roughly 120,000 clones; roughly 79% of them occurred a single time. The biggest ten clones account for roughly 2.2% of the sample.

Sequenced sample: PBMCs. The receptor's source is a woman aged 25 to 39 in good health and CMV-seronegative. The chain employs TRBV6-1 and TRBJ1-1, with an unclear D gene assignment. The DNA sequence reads TGTGCCAGCAGTGAAGGGAGGCCTCGGGGCACTGAAGCTTTCTTT. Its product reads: CASSEGRPRGTEAFF.